This T cell receptor beta chain comes out of a study of shared clonotypes between healthy human individuals. Remarks on this clone: Its specificity is unknown.

General study points: The naive CD4 repertoires of several donors were compared, and around 4.7% of clonotypes were shared.

The data were produced by immunoSEQ multiplex PCR, yet TCRdb's version contains in-frame clones alone and is incomplete. The repertoire consists of roughly 2.5 million clones, with more than 80% occurring once and the leading ten covering 0.11% to 0.15%. The CDR3 totals 14 residues. The germline gives CDR1 MNHNS, CDR2 SASEGT. Trimming took 6 bases from V and 0 from J, leaving 10 bases between them. The rearrangement uses TRBV6-1 and TRBJ2-3; D ambiguous. The sequence was collected from a man aged 18 to 29 in good health. Sequencing was performed on naive CD4+ T cells sorted from blood. The subset was: CD45RA+ positively selected. CDR3 amino acids: CASRMGFSTDTQYF. CDR3 coding DNA: TGTGCCAGCAGGATGGGGTTTAGCACAGATACGCAGTATTTT.